The rows below give T cell receptor beta chains drawn from one sample of a study of T cell responses to AZD1222 COVID-19 vaccine. Clones were sequenced by immunoSEQ multiplex PCR, and TCRdb holds only the in-frame ones, with some missing. Among roughly 150,000 clones listed, roughly 87% were seen once. The sequencing here drew on peripheral blood, taken 28 days after the second AZD1222 dose. Source of these receptors: an adult who received the AZD1222 COVID-19 vaccine. The CDR3 runs from the conserved cysteine through the conserved F or W. Fields, in order: V gene, clone size, CDR3 length, D gene, J gene, CDR3 protein, CDR3 DNA. D genes are given only for firm matches. Rows give clone size only sometimes, using once, few, many, or a class for an expanded clone.

v_call: TRBV6-5; clone_size: NA; cdr3_length: 12; d_call: NA; j_call: TRBJ2-7; cdr3_aa: CASSMPLNEQYF; cdr3_nt: TGTGCCAGCAGTATGCCCCTGAACGAGCAGTACTTC
v_call: TRBV7-2; clone_size: NA; cdr3_length: 13; d_call: NA; j_call: TRBJ2-2; cdr3_aa: CASSFGNTGELFF; cdr3_nt: TGTGCCAGCAGCTTTGGAAACACCGGGGAGCTGTTTTTT
v_call: TRBV5-1; clone_size: NA; cdr3_length: 15; d_call: NA; j_call: TRBJ1-6; cdr3_aa: CASSYGSSYNSPLHF; cdr3_nt: TGCGCCAGCAGTTACGGGAGCTCCTATAATTCACCCCTCCACTTT
v_call: TRBV3-1/TRBV3-2; clone_size: NA; cdr3_length: 15; d_call: NA; j_call: TRBJ1-1; cdr3_aa: CASSQNLGGEGEAFF; cdr3_nt: TGTGCCAGCAGCCAAAACTTGGGGGGCGAGGGTGAAGCTTTCTTT
v_call: TRBV6-7; clone_size: NA; cdr3_length: 13; d_call: NA; j_call: TRBJ1-2; cdr3_aa: CANRDKENYGYTF; cdr3_nt: TGTGCCAACCGGGACAAGGAAAACTATGGCTACACCTTC
v_call: TRBV3-1/TRBV3-2; clone_size: NA; cdr3_length: 14; d_call: NA; j_call: TRBJ2-5; cdr3_aa: CASSHAGGGETQYF; cdr3_nt: TGTGCCAGCAGCCACGCAGGAGGGGGCGAGACCCAGTACTTC
v_call: TRBV29-1; clone_size: NA; cdr3_length: 13; d_call: NA; j_call: TRBJ1-2; cdr3_aa: CSVDPGRGYGYTF; cdr3_nt: TGCAGCGTTGACCCAGGGAGGGGTTATGGCTACACCTTC
v_call: TRBV7-9; clone_size: NA; cdr3_length: 16; d_call: TRBD2; j_call: TRBJ2-1; cdr3_aa: CASSPSGLAGVTEQFF; cdr3_nt: TGTGCCAGCAGCCCTAGTGGGTTAGCGGGAGTGACTGAGCAGTTCTTC
v_call: TRBV6-6; clone_size: NA; cdr3_length: 15; d_call: NA; j_call: TRBJ1-1; cdr3_aa: CASSSSTGEGTEAFF; cdr3_nt: NA
v_call: TRBV7-2; clone_size: NA; cdr3_length: 15; d_call: NA; j_call: TRBJ2-1; cdr3_aa: CASSLAGSRWNEQFF; cdr3_nt: TGTGCCAGCAGCTTAGCCGGATCCCGTTGGAATGAGCAGTTCTTC
v_call: TRBV6-6; clone_size: NA; cdr3_length: 17; d_call: TRBD1; j_call: TRBJ2-7; cdr3_aa: CASSLLPGTEISYEQYF; cdr3_nt: TGTGCCAGCAGTCTACTTCCCGGGACAGAAATTTCCTACGAGCAGTACTTC
v_call: TRBV24-1; clone_size: once; cdr3_length: 13; d_call: NA; j_call: TRBJ2-1; cdr3_aa: CATSGAPDNEQFF; cdr3_nt: TGTGCCACCAGTGGTGCGCCCGACAATGAGCAGTTCTTC
v_call: TRBV9; clone_size: NA; cdr3_length: 15; d_call: NA; j_call: TRBJ1-6; cdr3_aa: CASSPRQDYNSPLHF; cdr3_nt: TGTGCCAGCAGCCCCCGACAGGACTATAATTCACCCCTCCACTTT
v_call: TRBV30; clone_size: NA; cdr3_length: 14; d_call: NA; j_call: TRBJ1-4; cdr3_aa: CAWSEGGNNEKLFF; cdr3_nt: TGTGCCTGGAGTGAGGGGGGGAATAATGAAAAACTGTTTTTT
v_call: TRBV7-9; clone_size: NA; cdr3_length: 14; d_call: TRBD1; j_call: TRBJ2-2; cdr3_aa: CASTGDRDPGELFF; cdr3_nt: TGTGCCAGCACTGGGGACAGGGACCCCGGGGAGCTGTTTTTT
v_call: TRBV28; clone_size: once; cdr3_length: 12; d_call: TRBD1; j_call: TRBJ1-3; cdr3_aa: CASSSTGKTIYF; cdr3_nt: TGTGCCAGCAGTTCGACAGGGAAAACCATATATTTT
v_call: TRBV27; clone_size: NA; cdr3_length: 14; d_call: TRBD2; j_call: TRBJ2-7; cdr3_aa: CASRTSGRVTEQYF; cdr3_nt: TGTGCCAGCAGGACTAGCGGGAGAGTAACGGAGCAGTACTTC